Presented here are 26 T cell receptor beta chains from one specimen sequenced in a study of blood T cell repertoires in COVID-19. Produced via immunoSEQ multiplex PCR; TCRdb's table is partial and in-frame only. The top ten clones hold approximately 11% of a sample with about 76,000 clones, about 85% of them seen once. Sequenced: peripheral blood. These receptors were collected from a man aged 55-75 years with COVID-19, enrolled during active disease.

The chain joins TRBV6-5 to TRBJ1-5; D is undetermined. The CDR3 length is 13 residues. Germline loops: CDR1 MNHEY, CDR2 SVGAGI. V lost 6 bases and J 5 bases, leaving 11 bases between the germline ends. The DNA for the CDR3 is TGTGCCAGCAGAGGCAAAGGAGATCAGCCCCAGCATTTT. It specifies CASRGKGDQPQHF.

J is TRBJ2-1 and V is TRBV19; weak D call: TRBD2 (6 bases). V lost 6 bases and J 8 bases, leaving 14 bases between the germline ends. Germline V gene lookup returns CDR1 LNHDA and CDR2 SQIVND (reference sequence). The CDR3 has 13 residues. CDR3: CASSRSLADEQFF. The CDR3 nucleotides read TGTGCCAGTAGCCGGTCACTAGCCGATGAGCAGTTCTTC.

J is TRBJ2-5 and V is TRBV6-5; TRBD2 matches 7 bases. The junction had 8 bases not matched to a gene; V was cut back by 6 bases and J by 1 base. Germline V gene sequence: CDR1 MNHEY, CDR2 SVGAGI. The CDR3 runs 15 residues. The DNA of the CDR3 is TGTGCCAGCAGCCCGCGGGGGAGGGCCCAAGAGACCCAGTACTTC. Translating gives CASSPRGRAQETQYF.

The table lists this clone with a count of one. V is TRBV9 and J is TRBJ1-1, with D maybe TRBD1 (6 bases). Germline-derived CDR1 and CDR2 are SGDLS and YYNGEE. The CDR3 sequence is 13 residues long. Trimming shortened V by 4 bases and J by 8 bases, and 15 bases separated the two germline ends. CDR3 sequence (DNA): TGTGCCAGCAGCCCCGCGGGGGCACAAGAAGCTTTCTTT. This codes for CASSPAGAQEAFF.

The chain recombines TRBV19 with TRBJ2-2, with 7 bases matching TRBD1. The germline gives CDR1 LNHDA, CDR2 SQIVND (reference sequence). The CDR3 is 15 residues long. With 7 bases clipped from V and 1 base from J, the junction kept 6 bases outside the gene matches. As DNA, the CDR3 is TGTGCCAGTAAGCCGGGACAGCAGAACACCGGGGAGCTGTTTTTT. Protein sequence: CASKPGQQNTGELFF.

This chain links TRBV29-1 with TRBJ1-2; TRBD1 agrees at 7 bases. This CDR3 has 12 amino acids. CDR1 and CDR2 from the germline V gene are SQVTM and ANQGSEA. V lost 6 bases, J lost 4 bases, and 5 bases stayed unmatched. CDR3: CSVDDRAYGYTF. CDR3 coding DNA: TGCAGCGTCGATGACAGGGCCTATGGCTACACCTTC.

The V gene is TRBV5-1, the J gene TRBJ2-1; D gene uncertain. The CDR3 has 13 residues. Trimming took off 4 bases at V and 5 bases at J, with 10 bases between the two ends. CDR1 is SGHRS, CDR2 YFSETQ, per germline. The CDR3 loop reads CASSLDAHNEQFF. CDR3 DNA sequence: TGCGCCAGCAGCCTAGATGCCCACAATGAGCAGTTCTTC.

The CDR3 loop reads CASSLLQGDGYTF. CDR3 sequence (DNA): TGTGCCAGCAGCTTACTCCAGGGGGATGGCTACACCTTC. The chain has TRBV11-2 and TRBJ1-2; 7 positions match TRBD1. The V segment lost 2 bases and the J segment 6 bases; nucleotides outside the gene matches: 3. There are 13 residues in the CDR3. Germline V lookup: CDR1 SGHAT, CDR2 FQNNGV. The full variable domain, in which reference TRBV11-2 and TRBJ1-2 provide the parts outside the CDR3, is EAGVAQSPRYKIIEKRQSVAFWCNPISGHATLYWYQQILGQGPKLLIQFQNNGVVDDSQLPKDRFSAERLKGVDSTLKIQPAKLEDSAVYLCASSLLQGDGYTFGSGTRLTVV.

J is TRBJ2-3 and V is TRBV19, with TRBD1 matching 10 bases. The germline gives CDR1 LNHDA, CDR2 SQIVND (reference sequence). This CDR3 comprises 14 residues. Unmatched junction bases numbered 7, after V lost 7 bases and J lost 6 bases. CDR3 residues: CASTIRQGADTQYF. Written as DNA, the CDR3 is TGTGCCAGTACCATCAGACAGGGGGCGGATACGCAGTATTTT.

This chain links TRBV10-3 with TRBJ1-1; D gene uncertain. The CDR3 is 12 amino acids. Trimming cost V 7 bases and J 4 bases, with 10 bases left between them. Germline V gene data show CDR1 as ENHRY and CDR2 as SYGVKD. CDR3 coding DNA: TGTGCCATCACCGGGGAGTTCACTGAAGCTTTCTTT. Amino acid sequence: CAITGEFTEAFF.

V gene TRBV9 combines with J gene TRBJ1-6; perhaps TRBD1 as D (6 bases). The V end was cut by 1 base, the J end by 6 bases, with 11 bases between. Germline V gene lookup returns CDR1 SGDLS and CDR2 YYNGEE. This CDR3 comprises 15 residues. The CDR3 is CASSVSTGPNSPLHF. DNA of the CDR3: TGTGCCAGCAGCGTATCGACAGGTCCTAATTCACCCCTCCACTTT. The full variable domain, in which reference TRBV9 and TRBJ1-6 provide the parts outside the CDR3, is DSGVTQTPKHLITATGQRVTLRCSPRSGDLSVYWYQQSLDQGLQFLIQYYNGEERAKGNILERFSAQQFPDLHSELNLSSLELGDSALYFCASSVSTGPNSPLHFGNGTRLTVT.

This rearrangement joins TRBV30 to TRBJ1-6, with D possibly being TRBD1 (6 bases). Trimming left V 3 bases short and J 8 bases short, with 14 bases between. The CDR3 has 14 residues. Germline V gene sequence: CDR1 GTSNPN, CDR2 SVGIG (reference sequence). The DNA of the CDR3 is TGTGCCTGGAGGGCAGGGGTAGTTGATTCACCCCTCCACTTT. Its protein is CAWRAGVVDSPLHF.

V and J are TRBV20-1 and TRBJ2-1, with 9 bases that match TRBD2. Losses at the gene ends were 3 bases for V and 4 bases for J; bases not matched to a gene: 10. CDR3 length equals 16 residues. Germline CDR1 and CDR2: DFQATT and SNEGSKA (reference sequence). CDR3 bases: TGCAGTGCTAGTGAAGACGGGACTAGCCAATACAATGAGCAGTTCTTC. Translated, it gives CSASEDGTSQYNEQFF.

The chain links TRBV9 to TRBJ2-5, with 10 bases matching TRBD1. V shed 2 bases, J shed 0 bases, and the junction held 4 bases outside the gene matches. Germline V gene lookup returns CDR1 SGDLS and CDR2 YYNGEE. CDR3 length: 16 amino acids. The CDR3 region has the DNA TGTGCCAGCAGCGTCGGGACAGGGGCCAACCAAGAGACCCAGTACTTC. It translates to CASSVGTGANQETQYF.

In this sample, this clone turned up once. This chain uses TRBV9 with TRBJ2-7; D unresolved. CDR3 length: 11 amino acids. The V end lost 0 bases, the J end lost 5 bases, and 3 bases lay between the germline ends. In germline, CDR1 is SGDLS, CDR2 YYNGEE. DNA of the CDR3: TGTGCCAGCAGCGTAGCGGACGAGCAGTACTTC. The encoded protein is CASSVADEQYF.

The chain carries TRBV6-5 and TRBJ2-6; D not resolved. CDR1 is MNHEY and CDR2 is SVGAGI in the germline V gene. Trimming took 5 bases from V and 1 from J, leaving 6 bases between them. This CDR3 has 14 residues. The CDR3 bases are TGTGCCAGCAGTCCCTATTCTGGGGCCAACGTCCTGACTTTC. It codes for CASSPYSGANVLTF.

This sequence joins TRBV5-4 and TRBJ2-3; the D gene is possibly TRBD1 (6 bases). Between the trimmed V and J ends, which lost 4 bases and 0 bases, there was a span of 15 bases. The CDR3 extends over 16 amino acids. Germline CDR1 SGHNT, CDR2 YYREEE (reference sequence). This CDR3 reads CASSGYGQYSTDTQYF. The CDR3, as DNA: TGTGCCAGCAGCGGGTATGGACAGTATAGCACAGATACGCAGTATTTT.

CDR3 sequence: CASSTGQAAGANVLTF. In DNA form, the CDR3 reads TGTGCCAGTAGTACCGGACAGGCTGCTGGGGCCAACGTCCTGACTTTC. This chain connects TRBV19 to TRBJ2-6; 7 nucleotides align to TRBD1. The CDR3 totals 16 residues. Germline trimming cut 4 bases from V and 2 bases from J; bases unmatched to any gene: 5. Germline-derived CDR1 and CDR2 are LNHDA and SQIVND (reference sequence).

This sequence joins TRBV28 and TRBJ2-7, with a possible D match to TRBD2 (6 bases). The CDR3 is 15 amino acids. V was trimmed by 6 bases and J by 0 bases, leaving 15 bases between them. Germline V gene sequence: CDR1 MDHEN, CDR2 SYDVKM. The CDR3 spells CASRGAGFVSYEQYF. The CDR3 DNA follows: TGTGCCAGCAGAGGGGCGGGGTTCGTCTCCTACGAGCAGTACTTC.

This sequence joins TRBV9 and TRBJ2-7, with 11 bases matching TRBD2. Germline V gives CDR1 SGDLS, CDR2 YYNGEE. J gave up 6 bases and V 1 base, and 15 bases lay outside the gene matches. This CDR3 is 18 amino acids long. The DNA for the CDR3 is TGTGCCAGCAGCGTAAGCGCTAGCGGGGGGTCCCTTACGGGCGAGCAGTACTTC. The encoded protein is CASSVSASGGSLTGEQYF.

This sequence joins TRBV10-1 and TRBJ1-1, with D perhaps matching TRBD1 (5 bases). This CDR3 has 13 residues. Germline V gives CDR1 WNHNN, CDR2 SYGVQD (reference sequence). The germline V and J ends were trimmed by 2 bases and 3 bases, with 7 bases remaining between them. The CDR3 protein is CASSEGADTEAFF. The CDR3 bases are TGCGCCAGCAGTGAGGGGGCCGACACTGAAGCTTTCTTT.

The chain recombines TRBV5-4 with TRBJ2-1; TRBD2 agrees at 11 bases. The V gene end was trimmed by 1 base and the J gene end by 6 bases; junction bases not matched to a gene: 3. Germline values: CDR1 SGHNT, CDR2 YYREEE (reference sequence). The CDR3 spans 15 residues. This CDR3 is CASSLLAGGPNEQFF. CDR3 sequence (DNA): TGTGCCAGCAGCTTGTTAGCGGGAGGGCCCAATGAGCAGTTCTTC. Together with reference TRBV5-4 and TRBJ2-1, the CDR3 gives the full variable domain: ETGVTQSPTHLIKTRGQQVTLRCSSQSGHNTVSWYQQALGQGPQFIFQYYREEENGRGNFPPRFSGLQFPNYSSELNVNALELDDSALYLCASSLLAGGPNEQFFGPGTRLTVL.

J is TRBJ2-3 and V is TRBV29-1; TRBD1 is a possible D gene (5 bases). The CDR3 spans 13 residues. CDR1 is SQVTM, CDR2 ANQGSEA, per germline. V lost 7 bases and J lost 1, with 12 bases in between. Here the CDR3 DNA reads TGCAGCGCTGGGGCCGGCGGCACAGATACGCAGTATTTT. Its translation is CSAGAGGTDTQYF.

CDR3 protein: CASSSIAGGGGEQFF. CDR3 sequence (DNA): TGTGCCAGCAGCTCGATAGCGGGCGGAGGAGGAGAGCAGTTCTTC. The J gene is TRBJ2-1, the V gene TRBV11-2; 7 bases are a match to TRBD2. Germline V lookup: CDR1 SGHAT, CDR2 FQNNGV. J lost 10 bases, V lost 4 bases, and 13 bases had no gene match. There are 15 residues in the CDR3.

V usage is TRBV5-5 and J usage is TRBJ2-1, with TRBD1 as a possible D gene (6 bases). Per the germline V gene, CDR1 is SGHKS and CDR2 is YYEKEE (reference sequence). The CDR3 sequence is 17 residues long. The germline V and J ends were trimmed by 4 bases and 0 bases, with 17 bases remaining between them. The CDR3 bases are TGTGCCAGCAGCCAGAGAGGACAGTTGAGCTCCTACAATGAGCAGTTCTTC. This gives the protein CASSQRGQLSSYNEQFF.

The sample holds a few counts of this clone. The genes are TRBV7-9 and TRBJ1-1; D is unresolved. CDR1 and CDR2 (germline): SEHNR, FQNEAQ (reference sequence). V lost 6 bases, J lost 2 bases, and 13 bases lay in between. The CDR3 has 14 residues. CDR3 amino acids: CASSSWRTNTEAFF. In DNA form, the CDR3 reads TGTGCCAGCAGTTCTTGGAGGACTAACACTGAAGCTTTCTTT. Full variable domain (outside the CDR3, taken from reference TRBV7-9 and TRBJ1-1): DTGVSQNPRHKITKRGQNVTFRCDPISEHNRLYWYRQTLGQGPEFLTYFQNEAQLEKSRLLSDRFSAERPKGSFSTLEIQRTEQGDSAMYLCASSSWRTNTEAFFGQGTRLTVV.